The source of this T cell receptor (beta chain) is a study of cytomegalovirus exposure and HLA in healthy donors. Primers: 60 Vbeta forward and 13 Jbeta reverse. Assay: immunoSEQ multiplex PCR; the TCRdb copy retains only in-frame clones and omits some. Of 180,000 or so clones in the sample, about 79% are singletons; the top ten hold around 2.3%. V lost 3 bases and J lost 0, with 12 bases in between. Germline V gives CDR1 LNHDA, CDR2 SQIVND (reference sequence). The CDR3 covers 16 residues. The chain is built from TRBV19 and TRBJ1-3; a weak D match, TRBD1 (5 bases). This TCR was recovered from a woman aged 50 to 60 in good health and CMV-seronegative. Sequenced: PBMCs. Here the CDR3 DNA reads TGTGCCAGTAGTATGGGATGGGGCCGCTCTGGAAACACCATATATTTT. Protein product: CASSMGWGRSGNTIYF. Looking up the rest from reference TRBV19 and TRBJ1-3 gives the full variable domain: DGGITQSPKYLFRKEGQNVTLSCEQNLNHDAMYWYRQDPGQGLRLIYYSQIVNDFQKGDIAEGYSVSREKKESFPLTVTSAQKNPTAFYLCASSMGWGRSGNTIYFGEGSWLTVV.